The 29 T cell receptor beta chains listed next were all sequenced from one sample in a study of CD4 T cells in relation to SARS-CoV-2 and coronaviruses (dated by TCRdb to the early 2020s). CD4+ T cells from unexposed donors were collected before the COVID-19 pandemic (2011-2018). After less than 13 days of culture, CD4+ T cells were isolated with the EasySep CD4+ T cell isolation kit. Antigens of these TCRs are unknown. The library relied on the immunoSEQ multiplex PCR assay. In its TCRdb copy, this immuneACCESS table keeps in-frame sequences only and misses some clones. Where compared with another copy, unresolved V genes explain less than half of these, and the others have no known cause. Recorded for this sample are 9,000 to 13,000 clones; over 70% of them occurred a single time. The ten largest clonotypes hold more than 15% of the sample. Sample: CD4+ T cells from PBMCs, cultured in vitro. These receptors originate from a human donor in good health.

The chain combines TRBV18 with TRBJ2-1; 7 bases line up with TRBD1. Germline CDR1 KGHSH, CDR2 LQKENI. This CDR3 contains 15 residues. V dropped 5 bases and J dropped 8; count of bases not matched to a gene: 12. The CDR3 here is CASSWGQTAQDEQFF. The CDR3 DNA sequence: TGTGCCAGCTCATGGGGACAGACCGCGCAGGATGAGCAGTTCTTC.

There are a few counts of this clone. The chain links TRBV6-5 to TRBJ1-2, with 7 bases that match TRBD1. The V gene's germline CDR1 is MNHEY and CDR2 SVGAGI. The CDR3 extends over 15 amino acids. Trimming at V came to 2 bases and at J to 4 bases, leaving 7 bases not matched to a gene. CDR3 protein: CASSYTGDVGYGYTF. The CDR3 region has the DNA TGTGCCAGCAGTTACACAGGGGATGTCGGCTATGGCTACACCTTC.

This clone has more than one count but fewer than ten. This chain joins TRBV7-8 and TRBJ1-1; D call uncertain. This CDR3 is 15 amino acids long. In germline, CDR1 is SGHVS, CDR2 FQNEAQ. Trimming pared 5 bases from V and 0 bases from J, leaving 13 bases between. DNA for the CDR3: TGTGCCAGCAGCGGTCGGGGTGGTATGAACACTGAAGCTTTCTTT. Translation gives CASSGRGGMNTEAFF.

This clone has only a few counts. V and J are TRBV6-5 and TRBJ2-4; 9 bases are a match to TRBD1. From germline, CDR1 is MNHEY and CDR2 SVGAGI. The CDR3 length is 14 residues. After removal of 6 bases from V and 5 bases from J, the junction contained 5 bases not matched to a gene. The DNA for the CDR3 is TGTGCCAGCAGCTACAGGGGGCTCGAAAACATTCAGTACTTC. Protein product: CASSYRGLENIQYF.

V usage is TRBV7-3 and J usage is TRBJ2-6; 7 bases line up with TRBD2. The trim removed 4 bases at V and 1 base at J, leaving 4 bases unmatched. Germline-derived CDR1 and CDR2 are SGHTA and FQGTGA. CDR3 size: 16 residues. CDR3 protein: CASSSPGGSGANVLTF. The CDR3, as DNA: TGTGCCAGCAGCTCCCCGGGGGGATCTGGGGCCAACGTCCTGACTTTC.

The chain recombines TRBV7-8 with TRBJ2-5, with D uncertain. Germline CDR1 reads SGHVS; CDR2 reads FQNEAQ. Trimming took 5 bases from V and 0 from J, leaving 16 bases between them. The CDR3 runs to 16 residues. The CDR3 loop reads CASSPGRLMYQETQYF. The CDR3 bases are TGTGCCAGCAGCCCAGGCAGGCTGATGTACCAAGAGACCCAGTACTTC.

This sequence joins TRBV25-1 and TRBJ2-6; weak D call: TRBD2 (5 bases). CDR1 is MGHDK and CDR2 is SYGVNS in the germline V gene. This CDR3 is built from 17 residues. The germline V and J ends were trimmed by 5 bases and 0 bases, with 14 bases remaining between them. Written as DNA, the CDR3 is TGTGCCAGCAGTAGTGGAGGCCCTAGCTCTGGGGCCAACGTCCTGACTTTC. As protein: CASSSGGPSSGANVLTF.

The chain carries TRBV12-3 or TRBV12-4 and TRBJ1-2; D not resolved. The CDR3 consists of 12 residues. Trimming cost V 5 bases and J 8 bases, with 12 bases left between them. CDR3 coding DNA: TGTGCCAGCAGTCATCAGACTGGCGGCTACACCTTC. Its protein is CASSHQTGGYTF.

V is TRBV6-5 and J is TRBJ1-4, with D tentatively TRBD1 (6 bases). V was cut by 10 bases and J by 4 bases, with 16 bases left in between. This CDR3 comprises 14 residues. Germline V gene data show CDR1 as MNHEY and CDR2 as SVGAGI. The CDR3 is CATTLGDNNEKLFF. The CDR3 DNA reads TGTGCCACCACTTTGGGGGACAATAATGAAAAACTGTTTTTT.

The chain has TRBV5-6 and TRBJ2-1; tentatively, D is TRBD1 or TRBD2 (5 bases each). In germline, CDR1 is SGHDT, CDR2 YYEEEE. The CDR3 contains 13 residues. V lost 3 bases, J lost 4 bases, and 8 bases lay in between. CDR3: CASSWDVYNEQFF. The DNA of the CDR3 is TGTGCCAGCAGCTGGGACGTTTACAATGAGCAGTTCTTC. Full variable domain (rest looked up from reference TRBV5-6 and TRBJ2-1): DAGVTQSPTHLIKTRGQQVTLRCSPKSGHDTVSWYQQALGQGPQFIFQYYEEEERQRGNFPDRFSGHQFPNYSSELNVNALLLGDSALYLCASSWDVYNEQFFGPGTRLTVL.

The genes are TRBV2 and TRBJ1-1, with TRBD1 matching 7 bases. Trimming at V came to 7 bases and at J to 6 bases, leaving 11 bases not matched to a gene. Germline CDR1 reads SNHLY; CDR2 reads FYNNEI. The length of the CDR3 is 14 residues. CDR3 coding DNA: TGTGCCAGCAATTTGGACAGGATGGAGGCTGAAGCTTTCTTT. Amino acids: CASNLDRMEAEAFF.

The chain combines TRBV2 with TRBJ1-1; D not resolved. This CDR3 spans 15 amino acids. V lost 1 base, J lost 5 bases, and 14 bases lay in between. CDR1 is SNHLY and CDR2 is FYNNEI in the germline V gene. The CDR3 bases are TGTGCCAGCAGTGAAGGTTGGCCCGGTGGGACTGAAGCTTTCTTT. It specifies CASSEGWPGGTEAFF.

This rearrangement joins TRBV5-1 to TRBJ2-7; D might be TRBD2 (6 bases). Germline V gene lookup returns CDR1 SGHRS and CDR2 YFSETQ. The CDR3 loop spans 15 amino acids. The V gene lost 0 bases and the J gene lost 3 bases, with 13 bases spanning the gap. CDR3 sequence: CASSLEGGRNYEQYF. The DNA of the CDR3 is TGCGCCAGCAGCTTGGAGGGAGGAAGGAACTACGAGCAGTACTTC.

The chain links TRBV4-2 to TRBJ2-5; D is perhaps TRBD1 or TRBD2 (9 bases each). The germline CDR1 and CDR2 sequences are LGHNA and YNFKEQ. Trimming took off 2 bases at V and 3 bases at J, with 16 bases between the two ends. There are 16 residues in the CDR3. As DNA, the CDR3 is TGTGCCAGCAGCCAAACAGGGGGCGGGAGGGAAGAGACCCAGTACTTC. This codes for CASSQTGGGREETQYF.

The V call is TRBV19, the J call TRBJ1-4; D gene uncertain. The CDR3 extends over 15 amino acids. The V gene lost 3 bases and the J gene lost 6 bases, with 14 bases spanning the gap. Germline CDR1 is LNHDA and CDR2 is SQIVND (reference sequence). DNA of the CDR3: TGTGCCAGTAGTATCTCGACTTTCGAGGATGAAAAACTGTTTTTT. It yields the protein CASSISTFEDEKLFF.

The chain employs TRBV7-9 and TRBJ1-2, with D possibly being TRBD1 (6 bases). This CDR3 contains 15 residues. Per the germline V gene, CDR1 is SEHNR and CDR2 is FQNEAQ (reference sequence). V was trimmed by 5 bases and J by 0 bases, leaving 13 bases between them. The CDR3 is CASSPRTASNYGYTF. In nucleotides, the CDR3 is TGTGCCAGCAGCCCCCGGACAGCCTCTAACTATGGCTACACCTTC.

The chain joins TRBV4-3 to TRBJ1-4, with D unresolved. There are 16 residues in the CDR3. Trimming cost V 0 bases and J 6 bases, with 14 bases left between them. Germline V CDR1 and CDR2: LGHNA, YSLEER. The CDR3 DNA is TGCGCCAGCAGCCAAGATGTGGGCAGCTCCTATGAAAAACTGTTTTTT. The encoded protein is CASSQDVGSSYEKLFF.

The V gene is TRBV29-1, the J gene TRBJ1-2, with D unclear. The CDR3 totals 11 residues. The germline gives CDR1 SQVTM, CDR2 ANQGSEA. Trimming left V 3 bases short and J 1 base short, with 3 bases between. The CDR3 bases are TGCAGCGTTGATGTTAACTATGGCTACACCTTC. Translating it yields CSVDVNYGYTF.

V is TRBV5-8 and J is TRBJ1-1; 9 positions match TRBD1. This CDR3 spans 15 amino acids. J lost 7 bases, V lost 0 bases, and 7 bases had no gene match. Germline V gene data show CDR1 as SGHTS and CDR2 as YDEGEE. The DNA of the CDR3 is TGTGCCAGCAGCTTGGCAGGACAGGGGAAGGGTGAAGCTTTCTTT. It yields the protein CASSLAGQGKGEAFF.

This clone is classed as large (0.1 to 1%). The genes are TRBV5-1 and TRBJ2-7; D might be TRBD2 (5 bases). The CDR3 runs 13 residues. CDR1 SGHRS and CDR2 YFSETQ come from the germline V gene. V dropped 4 bases and J dropped 3 bases, with 11 bases sitting between them. CDR3 amino acids: CASSPEVFYEQYF. In nucleotides, the CDR3 is TGCGCCAGCAGCCCGGAGGTTTTCTACGAGCAGTACTTC.

The chain carries TRBV18 and TRBJ1-2; D possibly corresponds to TRBD1 (5 bases). This CDR3 is 14 amino acids long. The V and J ends lost 0 bases and 2 bases respectively, with 7 bases between them. Looked up from germline, CDR1 is KGHSH and CDR2 is LQKENI. CDR3: CASSPPNRNYGYTF. The CDR3 coding sequence is TGTGCCAGCTCACCACCGAACAGGAACTATGGCTACACCTTC.

The V and J genes are TRBV5-1 and TRBJ1-1; D is unresolved. Germline loops: CDR1 SGHRS, CDR2 YFSETQ. V lost 0 bases to trimming and J lost 5 bases, with 8 bases between them. The CDR3 loop spans 13 amino acids. CDR3 loop: CASSLEWGTEAFF. CDR3 coding DNA: TGCGCCAGCAGCTTGGAATGGGGTACTGAAGCTTTCTTT.

The chain couples TRBV4-3 to TRBJ1-2; the D gene is possibly TRBD1 (5 bases). The CDR3 is 15 amino acids. Germline assignment: CDR1 LGHNA and CDR2 YSLEER. V was cut by 1 base and J by 3 bases, with 12 bases left in between. CDR3 coding DNA: TGCGCCAGCAGCCAAGCGGTCGGGGGAGACTATGGCTACACCTTC. Translating gives CASSQAVGGDYGYTF.

The gene calls are TRBV29-1 and TRBJ2-2; 7 bases map to TRBD1. In germline, CDR1 is SQVTM, CDR2 ANQGSEA. This CDR3 spans 14 amino acids. V shed 7 bases and J 0 bases; nucleotides not matched to a gene: 5. The CDR3 loop is CSARTGTNTGELFF. CDR3 coding DNA: TGCAGCGCACGGACAGGAACGAACACCGGGGAGCTGTTTTTT.

The CDR3 spells CASNRDASANSPLHF. CDR3 nucleotide sequence: TGTGCCAGCAACCGGGACGCCTCGGCAAACTCACCCCTCCACTTT. The genes are TRBV5-4 and TRBJ1-6; TRBD1 might be the D (5 bases). The CDR3 runs 15 residues. CDR1 is SGHNT and CDR2 is YYREEE in the germline V gene (reference sequence). The V end lost 6 bases, the J end lost 10 bases, and 20 bases lay between the germline ends.

The CDR3 is CASSLGAGTNYGYTF. CDR3 DNA: TGTGCCAGCAGTTTAGGAGCAGGGACTAACTATGGCTACACCTTC. The V gene is TRBV27, the J gene TRBJ1-2, with D possibly matching TRBD1 (5 bases). Trimming cost V 2 bases and J 0 bases, with 10 bases left between them. CDR1 MNHEY and CDR2 SMNVEV come from the germline V gene (reference sequence). This CDR3 region has 15 residues.

The chain combines TRBV9 with TRBJ2-2, with D possibly TRBD2 on 5 matching bases. Germline loops: CDR1 SGDLS, CDR2 YYNGEE. Between the trimmed V and J ends, which lost 4 bases and 4 bases, there was a span of 11 bases. This CDR3 is 14 amino acids long. CDR3 sequence: CASSLARGTGELFF. CDR3 nucleotide sequence: TGTGCCAGCAGCCTAGCCCGGGGCACCGGGGAGCTGTTTTTT.

This chain uses TRBV6-2 or TRBV6-3 with TRBJ2-1, with 13 bases that match TRBD2. The ends lost 2 bases at V and 10 bases at J; junction bases unmatched: 11. Germline V gene lookup returns CDR1 MNHEY and CDR2 SVGEGT. This CDR3 contains 17 residues. This chain's CDR3 is CASSYRLTSGRPQEQFF. The CDR3 DNA is TGTGCCAGCAGTTACCGACTGACTAGCGGGAGGCCCCAGGAGCAGTTCTTC.

The J gene is TRBJ1-1, the V gene TRBV7-9, with TRBD1 identical over 8 bases. Germline-derived CDR1 and CDR2 are SEHNR and FQNEAQ (reference sequence). Germline trimming cut 3 bases from V and 0 bases from J; bases unmatched to any gene: 9. The CDR3 totals 17 residues. The CDR3 loop reads CASSFMLDRGLNTEAFF. CDR3 in DNA: TGTGCCAGCAGCTTTATGCTCGACAGGGGACTGAACACTGAAGCTTTCTTT. The whole variable domain, filled in from reference TRBV7-9 and TRBJ1-1, reads DTGVSQNPRHKITKRGQNVTFRCDPISEHNRLYWYRQTLGQGPEFLTYFQNEAQLEKSRLLSDRFSAERPKGSFSTLEIQRTEQGDSAMYLCASSFMLDRGLNTEAFFGQGTRLTVV.